This T cell receptor beta chain stems from a study of blood T cell repertoires in COVID-19. Participant age was about 18 to 89 years, and participants resided in roughly 25 US areas. Only in-frame clones appear in the TCRdb table, and some are missing; sequencing was by immunoSEQ multiplex PCR. The sample lists some 150,000 clones; roughly 83% were seen once. The sequenced material came from PBMCs or T cells enriched from blood (not recorded which). The TCR was taken from a man aged 45 to 65 who had recovered from COVID-19.

The CDR3 is CASSLSGQPQHF. The DNA of the CDR3 is TGTGCCAGCAGTTTATCGGGTCAGCCCCAGCATTTT. The chain uses TRBV28 and TRBJ1-5; D unclear. CDR3 length: 12 residues. Germline CDR1 reads MDHEN; CDR2 reads SYDVKM. V was cut by 1 base and J by 6 bases, with 4 bases left in between.